This T cell receptor beta chain was documented in a study of OX40 agonist ivuxolimab in advanced cancers. TCRdb keeps only in-frame clones here, not all; method: immunoSEQ multiplex PCR. The data show about 68,000 clones, 85% to 95% seen once. This clone was seen a few times. The V gene lost 8 bases and the J gene lost 0 bases, with 14 bases spanning the gap. This CDR3 contains 16 residues. CDR1 and CDR2 (germline): LNHNV, YYDKDF (reference sequence). The receptor was derived from an adult with an advanced solid tumor such as melanoma, head and neck, liver or kidney cancer. The sequencing used CD4+ or CD8+ T cells sorted from blood, collected in a trial of the OX40 agonist ivuxolimab. The chain has TRBV15 and TRBJ1-6, with a tentative D call TRBD1 (6 bases). The CDR3 region has the DNA TGTGCCACCCAGGGGAGGAGGATCTCCTATAATTCACCCCTCCACTTT. This sequence encodes CATQGRRISYNSPLHF. Full variable domain (remainder filled in from reference TRBV15 and TRBJ1-6): DAMVIQNPRYQVTQFGKPVTLSCSQTLNHNVMYWYQQKSSQAPKLLFHYYDKDFNNEADTPDNFQSRRPNTSFCFLDIRSPGLGDTAMYLCATQGRRISYNSPLHFGNGTRLTVT.